This T cell receptor beta chain stems from a study of blood T cell repertoires in COVID-19. Study information: Spain, Italy and the United States supplied samples that represented acute and convalescent COVID-19. Sources were T cells, B-cell-depleted T cells, or PBMCs; the material itself was cDNA or gDNA.

CDR3 size: 16 residues. Germline values: CDR1 KGHSH, CDR2 LQKENI. The V and J ends lost 5 bases and 4 bases, in that order; junction bases with no gene match: 9. In the original analysis: Researchers report that nucleated cell counts were estimated from reference gene primer amplification. Libraries were prepared by immunoSEQ multiplex PCR; TCRdb keeps only in-frame clonotypes and omits some of them. The V and J calls and clone size are taken from that table; D and trimming were inferred from the DNA. The table lists approximately 110,000 clones, over 70% of them singletons. The TCR was taken from a man aged 45-65 years with acute or convalescent COVID-19. The chain has TRBV18 and TRBJ2-5; 11 nucleotides line up with TRBD1. Input material: peripheral blood. Written as DNA, the CDR3 is TGTGCCAGCTCAAGCTCCGGGACAGGGGGAAGAGAGACCCAGTACTTC. Encoded protein: CASSSSGTGGRETQYF.